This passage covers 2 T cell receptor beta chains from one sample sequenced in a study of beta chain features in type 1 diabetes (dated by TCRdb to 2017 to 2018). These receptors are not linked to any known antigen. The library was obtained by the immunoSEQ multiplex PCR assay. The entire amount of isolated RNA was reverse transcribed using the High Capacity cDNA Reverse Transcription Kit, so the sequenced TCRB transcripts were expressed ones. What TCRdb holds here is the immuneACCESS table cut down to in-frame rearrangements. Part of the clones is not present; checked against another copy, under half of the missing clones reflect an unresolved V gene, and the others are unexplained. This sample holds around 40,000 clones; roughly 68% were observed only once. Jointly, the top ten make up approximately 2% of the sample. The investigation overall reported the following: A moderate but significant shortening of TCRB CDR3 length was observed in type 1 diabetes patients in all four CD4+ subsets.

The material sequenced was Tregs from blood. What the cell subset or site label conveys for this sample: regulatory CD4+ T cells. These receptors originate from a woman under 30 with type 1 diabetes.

The CDR3 nucleotides are TGTGCCAGCAGCTCAAACATAGGGGTTGCTGAAGCTTTCTTT. Its translation is CASSSNIGVAEAFF. V is TRBV11-3 and J is TRBJ1-1, with D maybe TRBD1 (5 bases). CDR1 and CDR2 (germline): SGHNT, YENEEA. This CDR3 is built from 14 residues. V lost 4 bases and J lost 6, with 15 bases in between.

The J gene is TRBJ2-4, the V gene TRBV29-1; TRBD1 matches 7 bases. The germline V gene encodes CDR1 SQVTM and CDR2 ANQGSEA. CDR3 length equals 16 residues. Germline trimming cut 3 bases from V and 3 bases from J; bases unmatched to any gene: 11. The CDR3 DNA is TGCAGCGTTGATCTAGGACAGGCCGGTGGCAAAAACATTCAGTACTTC. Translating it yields CSVDLGQAGGKNIQYF.